The next 15 T cell receptor beta chains were all read from a single sample in a study of beta chain features in type 1 diabetes. What was sequenced were expressed TCRB transcripts, since all of the isolated RNA had been reverse transcribed. Assay: immunoSEQ multiplex PCR; the TCRdb copy retains only in-frame clones and omits some. The sample lists about 930,000 clones; about 17% were seen once. Source material: naive CD4+ T cells from blood. These receptors came from a young woman in good health.

This clone showed up just a few times. The chain has TRBV7-8 and TRBJ2-3; 8 bases agree with TRBD1. The CDR3 length is 15 residues. In germline, CDR1 is SGHVS, CDR2 FQNEAQ. Germline trimming cut 4 bases from V and 2 bases from J; bases unmatched to any gene: 5. The CDR3 reads CASSSGQVITDTQYF. The CDR3, as DNA: TGTGCCAGCAGCTCGGGACAGGTGATCACAGATACGCAGTATTTT.

This clone was seen only a few times. The rearrangement uses TRBV11-2 and TRBJ1-2; no clear D. The CDR3 runs 15 residues. V was pared by 2 bases and J by 0 bases, with 10 bases between. From germline, CDR1 is SGHAT and CDR2 FQNNGV. Here the CDR3 DNA reads TGTGCCAGCAGCTTACACAGAAGTACTAACTATGGCTACACCTTC. Protein sequence: CASSLHRSTNYGYTF.

Only a few counts were recorded for this clone. This chain uses TRBV20-1 with TRBJ2-3, with TRBD2 as a possible D gene (6 bases). Germline CDR1 and CDR2: DFQATT and SNEGSKA (reference sequence). The CDR3 is 11 residues long. CDR3 DNA: TGCCGGGCAGGAGGAGGGGATACGCAGTATTTT. Its translation: CRAGGGDTQYF.

This clone was seen once. This sequence joins TRBV11-2 and TRBJ1-2; weak D call: TRBD1 (5 bases). Trimming stripped 2 bases from V and 7 bases from J, with 11 bases between. From germline, CDR1 is SGHAT and CDR2 FQNNGV. The length of the CDR3 is 13 residues. The CDR3 nucleotides read TGTGCCAGCAGCTTATCAGGGCCTAGTGGCTACACCTTC. Translated, it gives CASSLSGPSGYTF. The whole variable domain, filled in from reference TRBV11-2 and TRBJ1-2, reads EAGVAQSPRYKIIEKRQSVAFWCNPISGHATLYWYQQILGQGPKLLIQFQNNGVVDDSQLPKDRFSAERLKGVDSTLKIQPAKLEDSAVYLCASSLSGPSGYTFGSGTRLTVV.

The rearrangement uses TRBV7-2 and TRBJ2-1, with TRBD2 identical over 7 bases. The CDR3 contains 15 residues. J was trimmed by 4 bases and V by 6 bases; bases with no gene match: 9. From germline, CDR1 is SGHTA and CDR2 FQGNSA. CDR3 coding DNA: TGTGCCAGCAGATCCGGGGGAGGGGTTTACAATGAGCAGTTCTTC. Its protein is CASRSGGGVYNEQFF.

This clone was found a few times. The chain has TRBV11-2 and TRBJ2-1, with 11 bases matching TRBD2. Trimming removed 5 bases from V and 1 base from J; junction bases left unmatched: 7. CDR1 is SGHAT and CDR2 is FQNNGV in the germline V gene. The CDR3 runs 17 residues. The CDR3 reads CASSALAGVLSYNEQFF. The CDR3, as DNA: TGTGCCAGCAGCGCACTAGCGGGAGTCTTGTCCTACAATGAGCAGTTCTTC.

This clone was observed a handful of times. The chain has TRBV7-2 and TRBJ2-1; D call uncertain. The ends were cut back, 3 bases at V and 4 bases at J, with 16 bases in the middle. The V gene's germline CDR1 is SGHTA and CDR2 FQGNSA. The CDR3 loop spans 16 amino acids. The CDR3 loop is CASSFLAPILYNEQFF. The CDR3 region has the DNA TGTGCCAGCAGCTTCCTTGCTCCGATCCTGTACAATGAGCAGTTCTTC.

V usage is TRBV9 and J usage is TRBJ2-3; 8 bases agree with TRBD2. Per germline, CDR1 SGDLS and CDR2 YYNGEE. The CDR3 length is 18 residues. Trimming removed 0 bases from V and 0 bases from J; junction bases left unmatched: 9. DNA of the CDR3: TGTGCCAGCAGCGTAGCGAGTCGGCTAGCGGGTAGCACAGATACGCAGTATTTT. Encoded protein: CASSVASRLAGSTDTQYF.

The chain recombines TRBV4-2 with TRBJ1-1; D perhaps matches TRBD1 (5 bases). The V gene's germline CDR1 is LGHNA and CDR2 YNFKEQ. CDR3 size: 12 residues. Trimming removed 7 bases from V and 5 bases from J, with 11 bases in between. Here the CDR3 reads CASTAGPTEAFF. In nucleotides, the CDR3 is TGTGCCAGCACGGCGGGGCCGACTGAAGCTTTCTTT.

The rearrangement uses TRBV6-1 and TRBJ1-1; a possible D gene is TRBD1 (6 bases). Germline V CDR1 and CDR2: MNHNS, SASEGT. V dropped 8 bases and J dropped 0 bases, with 13 bases sitting between them. The CDR3 is 14 residues long. The CDR3 protein is CASGLQGMNTEAFF. The CDR3 DNA reads as TGTGCCAGCGGCCTACAGGGCATGAACACTGAAGCTTTCTTT.

Here the CDR3 DNA reads TGCGCCAGCAGCTTACAGGGGGGCACAGATACGCAGTATTTT. Translating it yields CASSLQGGTDTQYF. The J gene is TRBJ2-3, the V gene TRBV5-1, with TRBD1 identical over 8 bases. This CDR3 contains 14 residues. The V segment lost 2 bases and the J segment 1 base; nucleotides outside the gene matches: 0. From germline, CDR1 is SGHRS and CDR2 YFSETQ.

This clone was seen more than once but under ten times. The genes are TRBV5-4 and TRBJ2-4; D is unresolved. The V gene lost 4 bases and the J gene lost 0 bases, with 11 bases spanning the gap. CDR1 is SGHNT, CDR2 YYREEE, per germline (reference sequence). This CDR3 is 15 amino acids long. The CDR3 protein is CASSVDPVAKNIQYF. The CDR3 DNA sequence: TGTGCCAGCAGCGTGGACCCTGTAGCCAAAAACATTCAGTACTTC.

This clone came up a few times. The V call is TRBV6-5, the J call TRBJ1-1; the D gene is possibly TRBD1 (6 bases). V lost 0 bases, J lost 0 bases, and 8 bases lay in between. Looked up from germline, CDR1 is MNHEY and CDR2 is SVGAGI. This CDR3 has 15 residues. Here the CDR3 reads CASSYSNRVNTEAFF. The CDR3 nucleotides are TGTGCCAGCAGTTACTCCAACAGGGTGAACACTGAAGCTTTCTTT.

This chain joins TRBV7-2 and TRBJ2-7; 12 bases align to TRBD2. The CDR3 consists of 14 residues. V trimming: 5 bases; J trimming: 4 bases; junction bases outside the gene matches: 3. The germline gives CDR1 SGHTA, CDR2 FQGNSA. The CDR3: CASSTGLAGYEQYF. The DNA of the CDR3 is TGTGCCAGCAGCACCGGACTAGCGGGATACGAGCAGTACTTC.

The chain has TRBV2 and TRBJ2-2, with TRBD2 as a possible D gene (5 bases). Germline V gene lookup returns CDR1 SNHLY and CDR2 FYNNEI. V lost 5 bases and J 1 base, leaving 11 bases between the germline ends. The CDR3 loop spans 15 amino acids. Here the CDR3 DNA reads TGTGCCAGCAGTCGGACGGGATTGAACACCGGGGAGCTGTTTTTT. Amino acid sequence: CASSRTGLNTGELFF.